Listed below are T cell receptor beta chains from one sample, sequenced in a study of T cell changes during pregnancy in multiple sclerosis. TCRdb's table, derived via immunoSEQ multiplex PCR, lists solely in-frame clones and lacks some. The sample consists of about 80,000 clones, about 92% of them appearing once. The sequencing here drew on CD4+ T cells from peripheral blood mononuclear cells, taken before pregnancy. The receptors here all came from a female donor with multiple sclerosis, enrolled in a pregnancy study. Both conserved end residues are part of each CDR3. A D gene is named only where the DNA matches it firmly. Not every row has a clone size; where given, it reads once, few, many or a size class.

- TRBJ2-5 TRBV28 - CASSPGAVQETQYF TGTGCCAGCAGCCCAGGGGCAGTACAAGAGACCCAGTACTTC
- TRBJ2-7 TRBV2 few CASSEGQEQYF TGTGCCAGCAGTGAAGGACAGGAGCAGTACTTC
- TRBJ2-2 TRBV18 - CASSPPGPNTGELFF TGTGCCAGCTCACCACCGGGGCCGAACACCGGGGAGCTGTTTTTT
TRBD1 TRBJ2-1 TRBV10-3 - CAISETDRGEQFF TGTGCCATCAGTGAGACCGACAGGGGAGAGCAGTTCTTC
- TRBJ2-3 TRBV25-1 - CASSEGPESGHTQYF TGTGCCAGCAGTGAGGGTCCAGAATCTGGGCATACGCAGTATTTT
TRBD2 TRBJ2-7 TRBV10-1 - CASSELAGGAEQYF TGCGCCAGCAGTGAGCTAGCGGGAGGTGCCGAGCAGTACTTC
TRBD2 TRBJ2-3 TRBV7-8 - CASSLVPSGGDTDTQYF TGTGCCAGCAGCTTAGTCCCTAGCGGGGGGGACACAGATACGCAGTATTTT
TRBD1 TRBJ1-5 TRBV5-6 - CASSLGDRDNQPQHF TGTGCCAGCAGCTTGGGGGACAGGGATAATCAGCCCCAGCATTTT
TRBD2 TRBJ2-1 TRBV27 - CASSLGLAGRSYNEQFF TGTGCCAGCAGTTTAGGACTAGCGGGCCGCTCCTACAATGAGCAGTTCTTC
TRBD1 TRBJ2-5 TRBV2 - CASSDWGQGRETQYF TGTGCCAGCAGTGACTGGGGACAGGGGAGGGAGACCCAGTACTTC
TRBD1 TRBJ1-5 TRBV5-5 - CASSRDRGSNQPQHF TGTGCCAGCAGCCGGGACAGGGGGAGCAATCAGCCCCAGCATTTT
- TRBJ2-2 TRBV2 - CASQPRRDTGELFF TGTGCCAGCCAGCCCCGGAGGGACACCGGGGAGCTGTTTTTT
- TRBJ2-5 TRBV7-3 - CASSPRGARETQYF TGTGCCAGCAGCCCCCGGGGGGCACGGGAGACCCAGTACTTC
- TRBJ1-5 TRBV19 - CASSPQRTPQQPQHF TGTGCCAGTAGCCCCCAGCGGACCCCGCAACAGCCCCAGCATTTT
- TRBJ2-1 TRBV19 once CASSRVGGGSGNEQFF TGTGCCAGTAGTAGAGTCGGGGGCGGGAGCGGGAATGAGCAGTTCTTC
TRBD2 TRBJ2-1 TRBV19 - CASSIPGLAQNNEQFF TGTGCCAGTAGTATCCCGGGACTAGCGCAAAACAATGAGCAGTTCTTC
- TRBJ1-2 TRBV30 once CAWSTGTAGGGYTF TGTGCCTGGAGTACAGGTACCGCCGGTGGTGGCTACACCTTC
- TRBJ2-3 TRBV2 - CASSVDPGVTDTQYF TGTGCCAGCAGTGTGGATCCAGGTGTCACAGATACGCAGTATTTT
TRBD1 TRBJ1-5 TRBV7-2 - CASSSTGAFQPQHF TGTGCCAGCAGCTCGACAGGGGCCTTTCAGCCCCAGCATTTT
TRBD2 TRBJ2-5 TRBV5-4 - CASSSGETSGRETQYF TGTGCCAGCAGCTCCGGCGAGACTAGCGGGAGGGAGACCCAGTACTTC
TRBD1 TRBJ1-3 TRBV28 - CASSSGTGAYSGNTIYF TGTGCCAGCAGTTCCGGGACAGGGGCTTACTCTGGAAACACCATATATTTT
- TRBJ1-5 TRBV19 once CASSIRGRGQPQHF TGTGCCAGTAGTATAAGGGGCAGGGGCCAGCCCCAGCATTTT
- TRBJ1-1 TRBV5-4 - CASDRLETGEAFF TGTGCCAGCGACAGGCTTGAAACAGGGGAAGCTTTCTTT
- TRBJ2-6 TRBV5-1 - CASSLAAGLSGANVLTF TGCGCCAGCAGCTTAGCGGCGGGACTCTCTGGGGCCAACGTCCTGACTTTC
TRBD2 TRBJ2-1 TRBV27 - CASRGLANNEQFF TGTGCCAGCAGGGGACTAGCCAACAATGAGCAGTTCTTC
TRBD2 TRBJ2-7 TRBV5-1 - CASSLRTSGTYEQYF TGCGCCAGCAGCTTGAGGACTAGCGGGACCTACGAGCAGTACTTC
- TRBJ2-3 TRBV4-1 - CASSQDGGRDTQYF TGCGCCAGCAGCCAAGACGGGGGTAGGGATACGCAGTATTTT
TRBD1 TRBJ1-1 TRBV29-1 - CSVGTGWATEAFF TGCAGCGTCGGGACAGGGTGGGCCACTGAAGCTTTCTTT
- TRBJ1-5 TRBV18 - CASSLRVRGDGNQPQHF TGTGCCAGCTCACTAAGAGTCAGGGGCGATGGCAATCAGCCCCAGCATTTT
TRBD2 TRBJ2-3 TRBV19 - CASSPRTSPRTDTQYF TGTGCCAGTAGTCCCCGGACTAGCCCCCGCACAGATACGCAGTATTTT
TRBD2 TRBJ2-3 TRBV9 - CASSITAGGGGTDTQYF TGTGCCAGCAGCATAACAGCGGGAGGGGGTGGCACAGATACGCAGTATTTT
TRBD1 TRBJ1-4 TRBV30 - CAWNRGNEKLFF TGTGCCTGGAACAGGGGCAATGAAAAACTGTTTTTT
TRBD2 TRBJ2-1 TRBV9 - CASSVGGGAYNEQFF TGTGCCAGCAGCGTAGGCGGGGGGGCCTACAATGAGCAGTTCTTC
TRBD2 TRBJ2-1 TRBV30 - CAWSSPGLAGHFSYNEQFF TGTGCCTGGAGTTCCCCGGGACTAGCGGGCCACTTCTCCTACAATGAGCAGTTCTTC
- TRBJ1-2 TRBV6-6 - CASSSAPGGYGYTF TGTGCCAGCAGTTCCGCCCCGGGGGGCTATGGCTACACCTTC
- TRBJ1-4 TRBV6-6 - CASSYSSGLDEKLFF TGTGCCAGCAGTTACTCGAGCGGGTTAGATGAAAAACTGTTTTTT
- TRBJ2-2 TRBV6-1 - CASRAQGSGELFF TGTGCCAGCAGGGCTCAGGGATCCGGGGAGCTGTTTTTT
- TRBJ2-2 TRBV7-3 - CASSQDSMSGELFF TGTGCCAGCAGCCAGGACAGTATGTCCGGGGAGCTGTTTTTT
- TRBJ2-3 TRBV6-5 - CASSRLATDTQYF TGTGCCAGCAGTCGGCTAGCGACAGATACGCAGTATTTT
TRBD1 TRBJ2-5 TRBV5-4 - CASSSYGQGGETQYF TGTGCCAGCAGCTCGTATGGACAGGGAGGAGAGACCCAGTACTTC